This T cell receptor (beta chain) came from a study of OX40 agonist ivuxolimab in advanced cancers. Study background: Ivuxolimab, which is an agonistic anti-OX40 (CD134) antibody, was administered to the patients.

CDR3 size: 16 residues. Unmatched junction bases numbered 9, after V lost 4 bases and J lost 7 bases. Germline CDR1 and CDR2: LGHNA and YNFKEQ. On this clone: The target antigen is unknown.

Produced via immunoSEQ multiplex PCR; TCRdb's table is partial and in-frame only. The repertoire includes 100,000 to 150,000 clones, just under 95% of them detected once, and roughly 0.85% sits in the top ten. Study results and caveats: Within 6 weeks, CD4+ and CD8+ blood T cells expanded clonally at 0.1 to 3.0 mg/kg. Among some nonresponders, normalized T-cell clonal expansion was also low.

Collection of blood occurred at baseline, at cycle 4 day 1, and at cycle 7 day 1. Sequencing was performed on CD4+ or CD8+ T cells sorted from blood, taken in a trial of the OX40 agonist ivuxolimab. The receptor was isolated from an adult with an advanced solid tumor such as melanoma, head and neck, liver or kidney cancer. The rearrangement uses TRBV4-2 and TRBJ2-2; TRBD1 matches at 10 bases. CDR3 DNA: TGTGCCAGCAGCCGGGGGGGACAGGGGATGAACGGGGAGCTGTTTTTT. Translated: CASSRGGQGMNGELFF.